What follows are 24 T cell receptor beta chains derived from one specimen sequenced in a study of regulatory T cells in long-lasting Graves disease. Time point denoted: persistent/refractory GD, antithyroid drugs over 5 years with positive TRAb. From PBMCs, RNA was extracted and then used to make the TCR library. Combining iRepertoire HTBI primers with Arm-PCR of CDR3 regions, the authors built TCR beta libraries. Each CDR3 protein is one row after TCRdb ran MiXCR on the multiplex PCR reads. The sample yields some 340,000 distinct CDR3 sequences, roughly 25% seen once. The sample here was peripheral blood mononuclear cells (PBMCs), taken when the disease was refractory, from a patient treated with antithyroid drugs. Source of these receptors: a woman in her thirties or forties with Graves disease.

The chain couples TRBV28 to TRBJ2-2; D not resolved. Germline CDR1 MDHEN, CDR2 SYDVKM. The length of the CDR3 is 13 residues. The V gene lost 4 bases and the J gene lost 2 bases, with 5 bases spanning the gap. CDR3 coding DNA: TGTGCCAGCAGTTACTTCAACACCGGGGAGCTGTTTTTT. Protein sequence: CASSYFNTGELFF.

For this clonotype: A much larger clone differs from this one at a single base, so this may be a read error. The chain joins TRBV7-8 to TRBJ1-5; the D is unclear. The CDR3 runs 13 residues. In germline, CDR1 is SGHVS, CDR2 FQNEAQ. The chain's CDR3 is CVSSWGGDQPQHF. The DNA for the CDR3 is TGTGTCAGTTCCTGGGGAGGCGATCAGCCCCAGCATTTT. The full variable domain, its missing parts supplied by reference TRBV7-8 and TRBJ1-5, is GAGVSQSPRYKVAKRGQDVALRCDPISGHVSLFWYQQALGQGPEFLTYFQNEAQLDKSGLPSDRFFAERPEGSVSTLKIQRTQQEDSAVYLCVSSWGGDQPQHFGDGTRLSIL.

The genes are TRBV30 and TRBJ2-6; 10 bases align to TRBD2. The CDR3 runs to 18 residues. Germline V gene sequence: CDR1 GTSNPN, CDR2 SVGIG (reference sequence). The V segment lost 0 bases and the J segment 1 base; nucleotides outside the gene matches: 6. The CDR3 nucleotides read TGTGCCTGGAGTGTACTGAGCGGGAGGGTTTCTGGGGCCAACGTCCTGACTTTC. The encoded protein is CAWSVLSGRVSGANVLTF.

For this clonotype: A far larger clone is one base from this, pointing to a likely read error. The chain couples TRBV28 to TRBJ2-5, with TRBD2 matching 7 bases. The better agreement between TRBJ2-7 and the DNA end casts doubt on the J call. Germline V gene lookup returns CDR1 MDHEN and CDR2 SYDVKM. The CDR3 runs to 14 residues. The CDR3 DNA reads as TGTGCCAGCAGGAGCGGGGAGGGAGCCTACGAGCAGTACTTC. It encodes CASRSGEGAYEQYF.

The rearrangement joins TRBV4-1 to TRBJ2-5; D unclear. The length of the CDR3 is 14 residues. V lost 2 bases and J 2 bases, leaving 9 bases between the germline ends. From germline, CDR1 is MGHRA and CDR2 YSYEKL. The CDR3 region is CASSQTDTQETQYF. CDR3 bases: TGCGCCAGCAGCCAAACAGATACACAAGAGACCCAGTACTTC.

This chain uses TRBV5-1 with TRBJ2-7; D assignment may be TRBD1 or TRBD2 (6 bases each). Looked up from germline, CDR1 is SGHRS and CDR2 is YFSETQ. The CDR3 has 16 residues. With 4 bases removed from V and 2 bases from J, the gap between germline ends came to 19 bases. CDR3 sequence: CASSLGGTTPTYEQYF. In DNA form, the CDR3 reads TGCGCCAGCAGCCTGGGGGGCACTACCCCTACCTACGAGCAGTACTTC.

This rearrangement joins TRBV7-2 to TRBJ2-1, with 9 nucleotides matching TRBD2. This CDR3 is built from 14 residues. CDR1 is SGHTA and CDR2 is FQGNSA in the germline V gene. Germline trimming cut 5 bases from V and 7 bases from J; bases unmatched to any gene: 6. The CDR3: CASSRGTSRNEQFF. The CDR3 region has the DNA TGTGCCAGCAGCCGCGGGACTAGCAGAAATGAGCAGTTCTTC.

This clonotype was recorded at least ten times. V and J are TRBV28 and TRBJ2-7, with TRBD2 identical over 8 bases. Per germline, CDR1 MDHEN and CDR2 SYDVKM. This CDR3 has 15 residues. Unmatched junction bases numbered 10, after V lost 7 bases and J lost 2 bases. CDR3 coding DNA: TGTGCCAGCACCCCGAGCGGACTAGCCCCCTACGAGCAGTACTTC. The encoded protein is CASTPSGLAPYEQYF.

Many counts were recorded for this clonotype. The chain has TRBV2 and TRBJ1-5, with 8 bases lining up with TRBD1. The CDR3 length is 16 residues. V was pared by 5 bases and J by 5 bases, with 11 bases of the junction left unmatched. Germline loops: CDR1 SNHLY, CDR2 FYNNEI. CDR3 nucleotides: TGTGCCAGCAGTTACAACAGGGGGGGCTTTGATCAGCCCCAGCATTTT. It yields the protein CASSYNRGGFDQPQHF.

This clonotype was observed a few times. The chain has TRBV29-1 and TRBJ2-3, with unresolved D. Trimming stripped 0 bases from V and 0 bases from J, with 10 bases between. In germline, CDR1 is SQVTM, CDR2 ANQGSEA. The CDR3 totals 15 residues. The CDR3 loop is CSVEELARSTDTQYF. The CDR3 coding sequence is TGCAGCGTTGAAGAGTTAGCCCGTAGCACAGATACGCAGTATTTT.

This clonotype was recorded at least ten times. The chain uses TRBV29-1 and TRBJ1-4; 7 nucleotides align to TRBD1. Germline V lookup: CDR1 SQVTM, CDR2 ANQGSEA. This CDR3 contains 14 residues. With V trimmed by 6 bases and J by 2 bases, 6 bases remained unmatched. The CDR3 nucleotides are TGCAGCGTAAGACAGGGCACTACTAATGAAAAACTGTTTTTT. Translation: CSVRQGTTNEKLFF.

This clonotype was seen repeatedly, ten times or more. V and J are TRBV28 and TRBJ2-7; TRBD2 matches 10 bases. CDR1 is MDHEN, CDR2 SYDVKM, per germline. The CDR3 length is 15 residues. V trimming: 7 bases; J trimming: 6 bases; junction bases outside the gene matches: 12. In DNA, the CDR3 is TGTGCCAGCATCTTGGGAGCGGGAGGGCCTCGCGAGCAGTACTTC. Its protein is CASILGAGGPREQYF.

Many counts were recorded for this clonotype. This rearrangement joins TRBV28 to TRBJ1-2, with a tentative D call TRBD1 (5 bases). V was cut by 6 bases and J by 0 bases, with 17 bases left in between. The CDR3 is 16 residues long. CDR1 is MDHEN and CDR2 is SYDVKM in the germline V gene. DNA for the CDR3: TGTGCCAGCAGGGGGCCAAGCGGTGGGACTAACTATGGCTACACCTTC. As protein: CASRGPSGGTNYGYTF.

The CDR3 nucleotides read TGTGCCAGCAGTCGACATCCTATGAACACTGAAGCTTTCTTT. This encodes CASSRHPMNTEAFF. V and J are TRBV27 and TRBJ1-1; no reliable D call. Germline CDR1 MNHEY, CDR2 SMNVEV (reference sequence). V dropped 5 bases and J dropped 0 bases, with 10 bases sitting between them. The CDR3 is 14 residues long.

This clonotype was seen a few times. The rearrangement joins TRBV9 to TRBJ2-3; TRBD1 agrees at 7 bases. V trimming: 4 bases; J trimming: 1 base; junction bases outside the gene matches: 3. Germline values: CDR1 SGDLS, CDR2 YYNGEE. The CDR3 sequence is 14 residues long. CDR3 sequence (DNA): TGTGCCAGCAGCTGGGACAGCCGCACAGATACGCAGTATTTT. Translated: CASSWDSRTDTQYF.

The chain carries TRBV12-3 or TRBV12-4 and TRBJ2-7; TRBD1 matches 10 bases. The CDR3 has 14 residues. The trim removed 7 bases at V and 3 bases at J, leaving 6 bases unmatched. The CDR3 DNA reads TGTGCCAGCACCCCTTGGACAGGGGGCTACGAGCAGTACTTC. Translated, it gives CASTPWTGGYEQYF.

This clonotype came up a few times. This chain joins TRBV11-2 and TRBJ2-2, with 7 bases fitting TRBD1. V was clipped by 2 bases and J by 4 bases; unmatched bases: 4. CDR3 length: 15 residues. Germline assignment: CDR1 SGHAT and CDR2 FQNNGV. The CDR3 DNA is TGTGCCAGCAGCTTAAAGGGGGCGAGCACCGGGGAGCTGTTTTTT. Translating it yields CASSLKGASTGELFF.

This clonotype was observed at least ten times. This chain joins TRBV6-5 and TRBJ2-5; D assignment may be TRBD1 or TRBD2 (5 bases each). Germline lookup yields CDR1 MNHEY and CDR2 SVGAGI. This CDR3 has 16 residues. The V gene lost 0 bases and the J gene lost 5 bases, with 16 bases spanning the gap. The CDR3 here is CASSYSIYGTRETQYF. The CDR3 bases are TGTGCCAGCAGTTACTCGATCTATGGGACGAGGGAGACCCAGTACTTC.

This clonotype was counted between two and nine times. The chain uses TRBV11-2 and TRBJ2-1, with 8 bases aligning to TRBD2. Germline CDR1 and CDR2: SGHAT and FQNNGV. Trimming took 4 bases from V and 0 from J; bases not matched to a gene: 2. This CDR3 region has 15 residues. CDR3 nucleotides: TGTGCCAGCAGCTGGACTAGCTTCTCCTACAATGAGCAGTTCTTC. Translated, it gives CASSWTSFSYNEQFF.

The chain combines TRBV6-1 with TRBJ1-1; D is unclear. V was clipped by 2 bases and J by 13 bases, with 17 bases between them. This CDR3 has 13 amino acids. Germline CDR1 reads MNHNS; CDR2 reads SASEGT. CDR3 loop: CASSEIGDLRVFF. The CDR3 DNA reads TGTGCCAGCAGTGAAATTGGGGATTTGAGAGTTTTCTTT.

This clonotype was detected many times. This chain uses TRBV20-1 with TRBJ1-1; D is perhaps TRBD1 (6 bases). Looked up from germline, CDR1 is DFQATT and CDR2 is SNEGSKA (reference sequence). The CDR3 spans 15 residues. V dropped 4 bases and J dropped 3 bases, with 18 bases sitting between them. In nucleotides, the CDR3 is TGCAGTGCTAAACTCATGGCAGGGGAGGACACTGAAGCTTTCTTT. Translating gives CSAKLMAGEDTEAFF.

This clonotype was seen ten or more times. The chain joins TRBV5-1 to TRBJ1-4; TRBD1 matches 7 bases. The CDR3 is 15 residues long. J lost 0 bases, V lost 3 bases, and 2 bases had no gene match. Germline V gives CDR1 SGHRS, CDR2 YFSETQ. The CDR3 region is CASSWGTATNEKLFF. The CDR3 DNA sequence: TGCGCCAGCAGCTGGGGGACAGCAACTAATGAAAAACTGTTTTTT.

This sequence joins TRBV30 and TRBJ1-1; D is unresolved. This CDR3 region has 12 residues. With 2 bases removed from V and 1 base from J, the gap between germline ends came to 5 bases. In germline, CDR1 is GTSNPN, CDR2 SVGIG (reference sequence). Here the CDR3 reads CAWSYWNTEAFF. In DNA, the CDR3 is TGTGCCTGGAGTTATTGGAACACTGAAGCTTTCTTT.

This clonotype has a count of ten or more. The chain is built from TRBV28 and TRBJ2-7; 11 bases match TRBD2. The CDR3 covers 16 residues. Germline CDR1 and CDR2: MDHEN and SYDVKM. J was trimmed by 2 bases and V by 4 bases; bases with no gene match: 7. The CDR3 here is CASSSLTSGTPYEQYF. Here the CDR3 DNA reads TGTGCCAGCAGTTCCCTGACTAGCGGGACACCCTACGAGCAGTACTTC.